The entry below gives a single TCR beta chain sequence along with its context. TCRdb's copy holds only in-frame clones and misses some; the assay was immunoSEQ multiplex PCR. This sample has roughly 520,000 clones; about 96% occur once, and the top ten carry about 0.059%. Both subsets, CD45RA+ naive and CD45RA-negative memory, were split from the CD4+ cells. Germline V lookup: CDR1 SGHRS, CDR2 YFSETQ. This CDR3 comprises 14 residues. Trimming removed 4 bases at V and 7 bases at J, with 14 bases between. The sample originates from a study of shared clonotypes between healthy human individuals. Sequences were obtained from naive CD4+ T cells sorted from blood. Subset defined: CD45RA+ positively selected. The sequence was collected from a woman younger than 45 in good health. This chain links TRBV5-1 with TRBJ1-4; D unclear. Here the CDR3 reads CASSVGVGGEKLFF. In nucleotides, the CDR3 is TGCGCCAGCAGCGTCGGCGTCGGAGGTGAAAAACTGTTTTTT.